This T cell receptor beta chain is from a study of CD8 T cells in ankylosing spondylitis (TCRdb year 2017). With regard to the full study: T cell receptor beta repertoires were profiled in healthy donors and ankylosing spondylitis patients so that disease-linked TCR variants could be found. Samples of peripheral blood were taken, and for ankylosing spondylitis patients, synovial fluid was collected as well. The full study cohort comprised 25 ankylosing spondylitis patients and roughly 110 healthy donors.

TCRdb shows the sequencer as Illumina HiSeq 2500. TCR beta libraries were prepared by quantitative 5'-RACE with molecular barcodes. The study's processing was this. To identify disease-linked TCR variants, a new computational method was used, one built on a probabilistic model of VDJ rearrangement. Through fastp at Q25 and MiXCR, TCRdb rebuilt clones from the public reads, retaining in-frame beta chains. Every entry covers one CDR3 protein and lists the most common genes and DNA from its rows. These V and J calls derive from TCRdb rather than the authors' analysis. In this sample the table shows about 160,000 distinct CDR3 sequences, 18% of which occur a single time. The ten largest clones take up around 7.6% of the sample. Findings and caveats that apply to the study as a whole: The disease-linked clones had a CD8+ phenotype and were found at relatively low frequencies in peripheral blood. According to the report, matched synovial fluid samples from ankylosing spondylitis patients were significantly enriched for the disease-linked clones. Some TCR beta motif variants had previously been reported in synovial fluid and blood of reactive arthritis patients, which suggested common disease-initiation mechanisms. Blood from ankylosing spondylitis patients appeared to be characterized by a TCR beta motif made up of several highly homologous amino acid variants.

The CDR3 goes from the cysteine to the phenylalanine over 11 residues. Only CDR3 DNA is held: 33 bases, read in frame from base 1. V and J lose 6 bases and 2 bases, and a span of 4 bases separates them. This clonotype was counted a few times. No antigen is known for it. Per-base quality was not reported, and no clone a single base away is much larger than it. The sample comprised blood, either unsorted or a sorted T cell fraction (not recorded which). The clonotype was recovered from a male donor with ankylosing spondylitis or in good health (not recorded which). This receptor chain uses TRBV12-3 or TRBV12-4 and TRBJ2-5; no confident D gene assignment can be made. At the DNA level, the sequence is TGTGCCAGCAGCATGCAAGAGACCCAGTACTTC. Translated, it gives CASSMQETQYF.